This T cell receptor (beta chain) was recorded in a study of response to subunit inactivated influenza vaccine. Each CDR3 protein is one row after TCRdb ran MiXCR on the RT-PCR reads. The sample consists of some 150,000 distinct CDR3 sequences, more than 10% of them appearing once. Germline V lookup: CDR1 MNHEY, CDR2 SVGEGT. J gave up 5 bases and V 4 bases, and 14 bases lay outside the gene matches. CDR3 length: 18 residues. This same sample was also taken into another study, of T cells expressing NK-cell markers. As that study records: 5'RACE template switching with UMIs produced the TCR beta cDNA. TCR beta repertoires came from sorted CD3+CD56+NKG2C+, CD3+CD56+NKG2C- and CD3+CD56-NKG2C+ T cells. Just one sequenced donor of eight was HCMV-seronegative, while seven were seropositive. Sorting was limited to alpha-beta TCR-expressing T cells with an anti-gamma-delta TCR antibody in several experiments. In a handful of donors, dominant clonotypes made up roughly 28.3-65% of CD3+CD56-NKG2C+ cells.

This sequence was found in a man aged 45 to 65 who received an inactivated influenza vaccine. The gene calls are TRBV6-2 or TRBV6-3 and TRBJ2-6, with 7 positions matching TRBD1. Sequencing was performed on CD8+ T cells sorted from PBMCs, taken 11 to 12 days after vaccination. The CDR3 nucleotides read TGTGCCAGCAGTTCCCCCGGGACAGAGAGGGGCTGGGCCAACGTCCTGACTTTC. It specifies CASSSPGTERGWANVLTF.